These 31 T cell receptor beta chains share one sample of origin, sequenced in a study of T cell responses to AZD1222 COVID-19 vaccine. Generated by immunoSEQ multiplex PCR, the TCRdb table keeps only in-frame clones and is missing some. The data contain approximately 75,000 clones, around 87% of them singletons. The sequencing used peripheral blood, collected 28 days after the second AZD1222 dose. Receptor source: an adult who received the AZD1222 COVID-19 vaccine.

This chain joins TRBV5-1 and TRBJ2-7; 9 nucleotides line up with TRBD1. Per germline, CDR1 SGHRS and CDR2 YFSETQ. CDR3 length: 15 amino acids. The V segment lost 6 bases and the J segment 0 bases; nucleotides outside the gene matches: 7. CDR3 protein: CASTWGDRDSYEQYF. As DNA, the CDR3 is TGCGCCAGCACTTGGGGGGACAGGGACTCCTACGAGCAGTACTTC.

The chain carries TRBV9 and TRBJ2-1, with D hard to call. The V and J ends lost 7 bases and 0 bases respectively, with 17 bases between them. Germline V CDR1 and CDR2: SGDLS, YYNGEE. The CDR3 length is 16 residues. CDR3 DNA sequence: TGTGCCAGCTCCCCATCTGGCTCGAGCTCCTACAATGAGCAGTTCTTC. Its translation: CASSPSGSSSYNEQFF. Based on the CDR3 plus reference TRBV9 and TRBJ2-1, the full variable domain is DSGVTQTPKHLITATGQRVTLRCSPRSGDLSVYWYQQSLDQGLQFLIQYYNGEERAKGNILERFSAQQFPDLHSELNLSSLELGDSALYFCASSPSGSSSYNEQFFGPGTRLTVL.

The J gene is TRBJ2-5, the V gene TRBV14; D is unresolved. Between the trimmed V and J ends, which lost 0 bases and 7 bases, there was a span of 3 bases. The length of the CDR3 is 11 residues. Looked up from germline, CDR1 is SGHDN and CDR2 is FVKESK. CDR3 protein: CASSQEGTQYF. The CDR3 DNA reads as TGTGCCAGCAGCCAAGAAGGGACCCAGTACTTC.

The chain links TRBV5-1 to TRBJ2-1, with 7 bases that match TRBD1. V lost 4 bases and J lost 4; bases outside the gene matches: 5. CDR1 is SGHRS, CDR2 YFSETQ, per germline. The CDR3 sequence is 14 residues long. As DNA, the CDR3 is TGCGCCAGCAGCCGGACAGGACGGTACAATGAGCAGTTCTTC. Translation gives CASSRTGRYNEQFF.

This sequence joins TRBV20-1 and TRBJ1-2; 9 nucleotides agree with TRBD1. CDR1 is DFQATT and CDR2 is SNEGSKA in the germline V gene (reference sequence). J lost 4 bases, V lost 5 bases, and 8 bases had no gene match. CDR3 length equals 14 residues. CDR3 bases: TGCAGTGCTCGTGCGGGACAGGGACCCTATGGCTACACCTTC. Its protein is CSARAGQGPYGYTF.

V is TRBV7-9 and J is TRBJ1-2; D is undetermined. V was clipped by 7 bases and J by 2 bases, with 11 bases between them. This CDR3 region has 13 residues. Germline values: CDR1 SEHNR, CDR2 FQNEAQ (reference sequence). As DNA, the CDR3 is TGTGCCAGCAAAGGACGGGCCAACTATGGCTACACCTTC. It codes for CASKGRANYGYTF. Supplemented by reference TRBV7-9 and TRBJ1-2, the full variable domain reads DTGVSQNPRHKITKRGQNVTFRCDPISEHNRLYWYRQTLGQGPEFLTYFQNEAQLEKSRLLSDRFSAERPKGSFSTLEIQRTEQGDSAMYLCASKGRANYGYTFGSGTRLTVV.

The genes are TRBV30 and TRBJ2-2; D gene uncertain. Deletions cut 3 bases from V and 2 bases from J, with 7 bases between. Germline-derived CDR1 and CDR2 are GTSNPN and SVGIG (reference sequence). The CDR3 consists of 13 residues. The CDR3 nucleotides read TGTGCCTGGAGCCCTTATAACACCGGGGAGCTGTTTTTT. Translation: CAWSPYNTGELFF.

The V gene is TRBV28, the J gene TRBJ1-4, with D tentatively TRBD1 (5 bases). The germline V and J ends were trimmed by 7 bases and 5 bases, with 14 bases remaining between them. The germline V gene has CDR1 MDHEN and CDR2 SYDVKM. The CDR3 totals 14 residues. This chain's CDR3 is CASKDTSYNEKLFF. The CDR3 bases are TGTGCCAGCAAGGACACTTCCTACAATGAAAAACTGTTTTTT.

The CDR3 here is CASSSGGSYGYTF. As DNA, the CDR3 is TGTGCCAGCAGTTCAGGGGGTTCCTATGGCTACACCTTC. This sequence joins TRBV3-1 (or the pseudogene TRBV3-2) and TRBJ1-2; the match to TRBD1 covers 7 bases. The length of the CDR3 is 13 residues. The germline V gene has CDR1 LGHDT and CDR2 YNNKEL (reference sequence). The V gene end was trimmed by 6 bases and the J gene end by 4 bases; junction bases not matched to a gene: 5.

The genes are TRBV28 and TRBJ1-4; TRBD1 aligns across 10 bases. The CDR3 covers 17 residues. Per germline, CDR1 MDHEN and CDR2 SYDVKM. V shed 9 bases and J 3 bases; nucleotides not matched to a gene: 13. This chain's CDR3 is CASNAGTGVMANEKLFF. The CDR3 DNA sequence: TGTGCCAGTAACGCGGGGACAGGGGTTATGGCTAATGAAAAACTGTTTTTT.

The V and J genes are TRBV10-3 and TRBJ2-1, with D perhaps matching TRBD2 (7 bases). The germline CDR1 and CDR2 sequences are ENHRY and SYGVKD. This CDR3 is built from 17 residues. V was trimmed by 0 bases and J by 2 bases, leaving 14 bases between them. The CDR3 region is CAISESRAGATYNEQFF. The CDR3 DNA is TGTGCCATCAGTGAGTCGAGGGCGGGGGCAACCTACAATGAGCAGTTCTTC.

This clone was observed a single time. V and J are TRBV6-5 and TRBJ2-3; 10 nucleotides match TRBD1. The ends lost 10 bases at V and 4 bases at J; junction bases unmatched: 8. The CDR3 extends over 14 amino acids. Germline values: CDR1 MNHEY, CDR2 SVGAGI. CDR3: CATSPGQGADTQYF. The CDR3 DNA is TGTGCCACCTCCCCTGGACAGGGGGCAGATACGCAGTATTTT.

The V gene is TRBV5-1, the J gene TRBJ2-1; no reliable D call. V shed 1 base and J shed 8 bases, with 10 bases lying between them. Germline V gene lookup returns CDR1 SGHRS and CDR2 YFSETQ. This CDR3 spans 13 amino acids. As DNA, the CDR3 is TGCGCCAGCAGCTTGTCCCAGATTCATGAGCAGTTCTTC. Residues: CASSLSQIHEQFF. The complete variable domain, with remaining parts taken from reference TRBV5-1 and TRBJ2-1, reads KAGVTQTPRYLIKTRGQQVTLSCSPISGHRSVSWYQQTPGQGLQFLFEYFSETQRNKGNFPGRFSGRQFSNSRSEMNVSTLELGDSALYLCASSLSQIHEQFFGPGTRLTVL.

The chain couples TRBV7-2 to TRBJ2-1, with a possible D match to TRBD1 (6 bases). The CDR3 runs to 15 residues. CDR1 SGHTA and CDR2 FQGNSA come from the germline V gene. Trimming took off 3 bases at V and 5 bases at J, with 14 bases between the two ends. CDR3 nucleotides: TGTGCCAGCAGCTTCGACAGGAGGATACACAATGAGCAGTTCTTC. Translation gives CASSFDRRIHNEQFF.

This chain joins TRBV5-1 and TRBJ2-1, with 9 bases aligning to TRBD1. V dropped 4 bases and J dropped 8; count of bases not matched to a gene: 7. Germline CDR1 reads SGHRS; CDR2 reads YFSETQ. This CDR3 is 14 amino acids long. The CDR3 DNA reads TGCGCCAGCAGCGCTGGACAGGGGAGCTATGAGCAGTTCTTC. Translation gives CASSAGQGSYEQFF.

The genes are TRBV6-5 and TRBJ1-4; no clear D gene. Trimming cost V 8 bases and J 0 bases, with 13 bases left between them. This CDR3 has 15 amino acids. The germline V gene encodes CDR1 MNHEY and CDR2 SVGAGI. CDR3 nucleotide sequence: TGTGCCAGCGGTTTGCAGGTTGCAACTAATGAAAAACTGTTTTTT. Translated: CASGLQVATNEKLFF.

The genes are TRBV27 and TRBJ1-1; D is unclear. V was pared by 11 bases and J by 0 bases, with 13 bases between. Germline CDR1 and CDR2: MNHEY and SMNVEV (reference sequence). There are 13 residues in the CDR3. The CDR3 coding sequence is TGTGCCCCCCCGAGCCTTCTGAACACTGAAGCTTTCTTT. Protein sequence: CAPPSLLNTEAFF.

This clone was counted only a few times. The V gene is TRBV3-1 (or the pseudogene TRBV3-2), the J gene TRBJ1-1; the D is unclear. Germline V gives CDR1 LGHDT, CDR2 YNNKEL (reference sequence). This CDR3 is 15 amino acids long. Deletions cut 1 base from V and 0 bases from J, with 9 bases between. CDR3 bases: TGTGCCAGCAGCCAAGCCGGCAGCATGAACACTGAAGCTTTCTTT. Translation gives CASSQAGSMNTEAFF.

The CDR3 sequence is CASTPASTGGYGYTF. Written as DNA, the CDR3 is TGTGCCAGCACCCCCGCATCAACAGGGGGCTATGGCTACACCTTC. The J gene is TRBJ1-2, the V gene TRBV6-2 or TRBV6-3; TRBD1 matches at 8 bases. J lost 4 bases, V lost 7 bases, and 11 bases had no gene match. Per the germline V gene, CDR1 is MNHEY and CDR2 is SVGEGT. CDR3 length: 15 amino acids.

This clone is a singleton in its sample. The rearrangement uses TRBV6-6 and TRBJ1-1; D gene unclear. The CDR3 is 11 residues long. Looked up from germline, CDR1 is MNHNY and CDR2 is SVGAGI (reference sequence). V was pared by 4 bases and J by 11 bases, with 11 bases between. In nucleotides, the CDR3 is TGTGCCAGCAGTTCCGGGATTCAGGCTTTCTTT. It is translated as CASSSGIQAFF.

The chain joins TRBV19 to TRBJ1-5, with D unclear. Germline loops: CDR1 LNHDA, CDR2 SQIVND (reference sequence). This CDR3 is built from 14 residues. The ends were cut back, 7 bases at V and 10 bases at J, with 20 bases in the middle. CDR3 protein: CASTVPRPVIPQHF. The CDR3, as DNA: TGTGCCAGTACCGTACCCCGGCCAGTCATACCCCAGCATTTT.

The chain links TRBV3-1 (or the pseudogene TRBV3-2) to TRBJ1-1; no clear D. V dropped 4 bases and J dropped 4 bases, with 13 bases sitting between them. Germline values: CDR1 LGHDT, CDR2 YNNKEL (reference sequence). The CDR3 contains 14 residues. The CDR3 region is CASSPTWGSTEAFF. The DNA of the CDR3 is TGTGCCAGCAGCCCCACGTGGGGTAGCACTGAAGCTTTCTTT.

This clone has a handful of counts. The chain has TRBV5-1 and TRBJ1-2, with TRBD1 identical over 10 bases. The CDR3 is made up of 15 amino acids. Germline V lookup: CDR1 SGHRS, CDR2 YFSETQ. The junction had 5 bases not matched to a gene; V was cut back by 3 bases and J by 3 bases. This CDR3 reads CASSSGQGVYYGYTF. In DNA form, the CDR3 reads TGCGCCAGCAGCTCCGGACAGGGGGTTTACTATGGCTACACCTTC.

This clone was observed a few times. CDR3 in DNA: TGTGCCAGCAGTCTTAGGGGTCCGGGACAGGGGACGACTAATGGCTACACCTTC. Translation gives CASSLRGPGQGTTNGYTF. The rearrangement links TRBV6-2 or TRBV6-3 to TRBJ1-2; the match to TRBD1 covers 10 bases. V dropped 5 bases and J dropped 6; count of bases not matched to a gene: 18. The CDR3 totals 18 residues. Germline V CDR1 and CDR2: MNHEY, SVGEGT.

The CDR3 DNA is TGTGCCAGCAGCCAACAGGGACAGCTCAACACCGGGGAGCTGTTTTTT. Translation: CASSQQGQLNTGELFF. The chain recombines TRBV7-6 with TRBJ2-2, with 7 bases that match TRBD1. CDR1 and CDR2 (germline): SGHVS, FNYEAQ. With 5 bases clipped from V and 2 bases from J, the junction kept 8 bases outside the gene matches. This CDR3 spans 16 amino acids.

The CDR3 coding sequence is TGTGCCAGCAGTCCGGGCGGGGTTGGGAGCACTGAAGCTTTCTTT. This codes for CASSPGGVGSTEAFF. The genes are TRBV28 and TRBJ1-1; D call uncertain. The CDR3 is made up of 15 amino acids. Trimming stripped 5 bases from V and 4 bases from J, with 17 bases between. The V gene's germline CDR1 is MDHEN and CDR2 SYDVKM.

The chain has TRBV19 and TRBJ1-4, with D perhaps matching TRBD1 (5 bases). Trimming pared 5 bases from V and 3 bases from J, leaving 13 bases between. This CDR3 spans 15 amino acids. Per the germline V gene, CDR1 is LNHDA and CDR2 is SQIVND (reference sequence). This CDR3 reads CASSPMGVSNEKLFF. The CDR3 DNA reads TGTGCCAGTAGTCCCATGGGGGTTTCTAATGAAAAACTGTTTTTT. Looking up the rest from reference TRBV19 and TRBJ1-4 gives the full variable domain: DGGITQSPKYLFRKEGQNVTLSCEQNLNHDAMYWYRQDPGQGLRLIYYSQIVNDFQKGDIAEGYSVSREKKESFPLTVTSAQKNPTAFYLCASSPMGVSNEKLFFGSGTQLSVL.

V usage is TRBV9 and J usage is TRBJ2-7; D gene ambiguous. The germline CDR1 and CDR2 sequences are SGDLS and YYNGEE. The V and J ends lost 3 bases and 7 bases respectively, with 17 bases between them. The CDR3 sequence is 14 residues long. The CDR3 DNA reads TGTGCCAGCAGCGACACGCGGAACCTGGGGGAGCAGTACTTC. Encoded protein: CASSDTRNLGEQYF.

This chain uses TRBV9 with TRBJ2-3; D gene uncertain. The CDR3 is made up of 14 amino acids. The V end lost 1 base, the J end lost 2 bases, and 8 bases lay between the germline ends. Germline lookup yields CDR1 SGDLS and CDR2 YYNGEE. The CDR3 DNA reads TGTGCCAGCAGCGTATATGGGGTCACAGATACGCAGTATTTT. Translated, it gives CASSVYGVTDTQYF. Together with reference TRBV9 and TRBJ2-3, the CDR3 gives the full variable domain: DSGVTQTPKHLITATGQRVTLRCSPRSGDLSVYWYQQSLDQGLQFLIQYYNGEERAKGNILERFSAQQFPDLHSELNLSSLELGDSALYFCASSVYGVTDTQYFGPGTRLTVL.

Only a few counts were recorded for this clone. The chain links TRBV14 to TRBJ1-1; 7 nucleotides line up with TRBD1. Germline trimming cut 2 bases from V and 10 bases from J; bases unmatched to any gene: 13. The CDR3 runs to 15 residues. Germline CDR1 reads SGHDN; CDR2 reads FVKESK. In DNA, the CDR3 is TGTGCCAGCAGCCAAAGACAGGGTTCGTCTTTCGGAGCTTTCTTT. This gives the protein CASSQRQGSSFGAFF. The whole variable domain, filled in from reference TRBV14 and TRBJ1-1, reads EAGVTQFPSHSVIEKGQTVTLRCDPISGHDNLYWYRRVMGKEIKFLLHFVKESKQDESGMPNNRFLAERTGGTYSTLKVQPAELEDSGVYFCASSQRQGSSFGAFFGQGTRLTVV.

The V call is TRBV7-9, the J call TRBJ2-5; 7 bases line up with TRBD1. V lost 10 bases and J lost 4; bases outside the gene matches: 18. Germline CDR1 and CDR2: SEHNR and FQNEAQ (reference sequence). This CDR3 region has 16 residues. CDR3 nucleotides: TGTGCCACCAAACGGTTCCAGGGGGATGGTGTAGAGACCCAGTACTTC. It specifies CATKRFQGDGVETQYF.